The subject of this entry is one TCR beta chain. This specimen comes from a study of blood T cell repertoires in COVID-19. Study background: Both acute and convalescent COVID-19 samples were obtained from the United States, Italy and Spain.

Germline V gene data show CDR1 as LGHDT and CDR2 as YNNKEL (reference sequence). There are 13 residues in the CDR3. V trimming: 1 base; J trimming: 13 bases; junction bases outside the gene matches: 6. Original processing methods: Quantification of nucleated cells was approximated via reference gene primer amplification. Using immunoSEQ multiplex PCR, the repertoire was profiled, and TCRdb retains in-frame clones only, with some absent. V, J and clone size derive from that table, while D and trimming were established from the DNA sequence. The sample has 200,000 to 250,000 clones, 82% seen once. The clonotype was recovered from a woman over 75 with acute or convalescent COVID-19. Sequencing was carried out using peripheral blood. The chain combines TRBV3-1 (or the pseudogene TRBV3-2) with TRBJ2-1, with TRBD1 matching 8 bases. The CDR3 DNA follows: TGTGCCAGCAGCCAAGCCAAGACAGGGGCCCAGTTCTTC. Translating gives CASSQAKTGAQFF.